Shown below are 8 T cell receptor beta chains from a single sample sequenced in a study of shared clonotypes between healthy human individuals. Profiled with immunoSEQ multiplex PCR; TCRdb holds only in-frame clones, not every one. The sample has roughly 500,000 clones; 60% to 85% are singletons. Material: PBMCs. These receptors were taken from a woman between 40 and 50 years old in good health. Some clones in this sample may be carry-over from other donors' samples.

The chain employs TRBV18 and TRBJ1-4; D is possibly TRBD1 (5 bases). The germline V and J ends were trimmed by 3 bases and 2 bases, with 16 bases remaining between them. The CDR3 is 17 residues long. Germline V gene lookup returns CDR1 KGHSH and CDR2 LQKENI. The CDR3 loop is CASSPGRGLLTNEKLFF. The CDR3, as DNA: TGTGCCAGCTCACCGGGGAGGGGACTTTTGACTAATGAAAAACTGTTTTTT.

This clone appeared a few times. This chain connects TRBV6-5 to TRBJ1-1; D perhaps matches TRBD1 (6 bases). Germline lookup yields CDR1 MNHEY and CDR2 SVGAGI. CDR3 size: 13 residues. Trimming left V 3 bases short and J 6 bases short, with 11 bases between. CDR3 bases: TGTGCCAGCAGTTATAGGGGGAATGCTGAAGCTTTCTTT. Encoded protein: CASSYRGNAEAFF.

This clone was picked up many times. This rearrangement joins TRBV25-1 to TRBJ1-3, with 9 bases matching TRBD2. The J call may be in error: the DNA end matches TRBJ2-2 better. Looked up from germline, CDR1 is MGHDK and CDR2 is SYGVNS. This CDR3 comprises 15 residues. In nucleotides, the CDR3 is TGTGCCAGCAGTGAGGCGGGAGGGGACACCGGGGAGCTGTTTTTT. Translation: CASSEAGGDTGELFF.

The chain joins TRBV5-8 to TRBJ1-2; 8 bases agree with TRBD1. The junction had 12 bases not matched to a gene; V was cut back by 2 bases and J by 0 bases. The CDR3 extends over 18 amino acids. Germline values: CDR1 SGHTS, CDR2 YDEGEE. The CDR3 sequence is CASSLRPGQAYSNYGYTF. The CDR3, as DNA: TGTGCCAGCAGCTTAAGACCGGGACAGGCCTATTCTAACTATGGCTACACCTTC.

CDR3 DNA: TGTGCCAGCAGTCCCCGGGTAGGACCATTCTACGAGCAGTACTTC. Its translation: CASSPRVGPFYEQYF. This chain links TRBV27 with TRBJ2-7, with D unresolved. V was shortened by 5 bases and J by 3 bases, with 17 bases between the two germline ends. Per the germline V gene, CDR1 is MNHEY and CDR2 is SMNVEV (reference sequence). The CDR3 covers 15 residues.

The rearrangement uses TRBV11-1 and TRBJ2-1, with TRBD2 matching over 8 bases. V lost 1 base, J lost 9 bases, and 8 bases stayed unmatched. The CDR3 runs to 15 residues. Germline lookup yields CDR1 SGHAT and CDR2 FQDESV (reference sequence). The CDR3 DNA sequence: TGTGCCAGCAGCTTAGTATCTAGCGGGCCCGGTGAGCAGTTCTTC. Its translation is CASSLVSSGPGEQFF.

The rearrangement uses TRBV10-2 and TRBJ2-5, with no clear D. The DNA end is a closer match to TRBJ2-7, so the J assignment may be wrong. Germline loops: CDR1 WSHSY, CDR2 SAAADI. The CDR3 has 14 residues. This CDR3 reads CASSERGSGYEQYF. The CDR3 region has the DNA TGCGCCAGCAGTGAACGAGGATCGGGCTACGAGCAGTACTTC.

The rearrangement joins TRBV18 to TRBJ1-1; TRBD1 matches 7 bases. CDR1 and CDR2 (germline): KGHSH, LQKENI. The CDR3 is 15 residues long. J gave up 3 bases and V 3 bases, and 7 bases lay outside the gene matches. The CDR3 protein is CASSPHRGPHTEAFF. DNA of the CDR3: TGTGCCAGCTCACCCCACAGGGGTCCCCACACTGAAGCTTTCTTT.